A single sample gave rise to the 8 T cell receptor beta chains below, sequenced in a study of blood T cells in healthy people across ages. A J-beta primer mix and a sample-barcoded 5' primer were used in a second PCR of about 7 to 12 cycles. Via MiXCR, TCRdb re-called the 5' RACE reads, giving one row per CDR3 protein. The profile shows 850,000 to 950,000 distinct CDR3 sequences, around 28% of them singletons. Sequencing was done on a sample of blood. Receptors originate from a woman aged 80 or over in good health.

A remark on this clonotype: One end of the junction is discordant with germline, which a read error may explain. The CDR3 loop is CASRLGGTAYNSPRHF. The DNA of the CDR3 is TGTGCCAGCAGACTAGGGGGGACAGCCTATAATTCACCCCGCCACTTT. The chain carries TRBV7-2 and TRBJ1-6, with TRBD1 identical over 7 bases. Germline V gene lookup returns CDR1 SGHTA and CDR2 FQGNSA. The CDR3 has 16 amino acids.

In DNA form, the CDR3 reads TGCAGTGCCAAACCACTCGCAGGTGACAATCAGCCCCAGCATTTT. It is translated as CSAKPLAGDNQPQHF. This chain connects TRBV20-1 to TRBJ1-5; D is unclear. This CDR3 comprises 15 residues. Per the germline V gene, CDR1 is DFQATT and CDR2 is SNEGSKA (reference sequence). Trimming removed 6 bases at V and 3 bases at J, with 18 bases between.

With respect to this clonotype: Being one base from a much bigger clone, this may be a read error. The rearrangement joins TRBV29-1 to TRBJ1-5; D may be TRBD1 (5 bases). Germline V gene sequence: CDR1 SQVTM, CDR2 ANQGSEA. V was pared by 8 bases and J by 2 bases, with 13 bases between. This CDR3 has 13 residues. CDR3 loop: CSIQGSGNQPQHF. CDR3 nucleotides: TGCAGCATCCAGGGTTCGGGCAATCAGCCCCAGCATTTT.

This clonotype was seen many times. The CDR3 DNA follows: TGTGCCAGCAGTTTACAGGCAGGCGCTGCCTACGAGCAGTACTTC. It codes for CASSLQAGAAYEQYF. The chain employs TRBV28 and TRBJ2-7, with no clear D. Germline V lookup: CDR1 MDHEN, CDR2 SYDVKM. V lost 2 bases and J lost 2, with 13 bases in between. This CDR3 region has 15 residues.

In regard to this clonotype: A much bigger clone sits one base away, suggesting this may be a read error. The chain joins TRBV27 to TRBJ2-3; D is unresolved. The CDR3 extends over 14 amino acids. The germline V gene has CDR1 MNHEY and CDR2 SMNVEV (reference sequence). V was trimmed by 5 bases and J by 6 bases, leaving 15 bases between them. CDR3 amino acids: CASSVTPRSDTQYF. The DNA of the CDR3 is TGTGCCAGCAGTGTTACCCCTAGGAGTGATACGCAGTATTTT.

This sequence joins TRBV19 and TRBJ2-1, with 8 bases identical to TRBD2. After removal of 2 bases from V and 8 bases from J, the junction contained 5 bases not matched to a gene. This CDR3 is built from 14 residues. Per germline, CDR1 LNHDA and CDR2 SQIVND (reference sequence). The CDR3 sequence: CASSIQRGSYEQFF. The CDR3 coding sequence is TGTGCCAGTAGTATACAGCGGGGGTCGTATGAGCAGTTCTTC.

This clonotype was detected ten times or more. The gene calls are TRBV6-2 or TRBV6-3 and TRBJ2-3; tentative D call: TRBD2 (5 bases). CDR1 MNHEY and CDR2 SVGEGT come from the germline V gene. CDR3 length equals 15 residues. Trimming shortened V by 6 bases and J by 4 bases, and 17 bases separated the two germline ends. CDR3 region: CASSNARPRADTQYF. CDR3 sequence (DNA): TGTGCCAGCAGCAACGCCCGCCCGAGGGCAGATACGCAGTATTTT.

This clonotype has more than one count but fewer than ten. The genes are TRBV7-9 and TRBJ1-4, with 8 bases lining up with TRBD1. V shed 5 bases and J 7 bases; nucleotides not matched to a gene: 9. CDR1 and CDR2 from the germline V gene are SEHNR and FQNEAQ (reference sequence). The CDR3 spans 15 residues. In DNA form, the CDR3 reads TGTGCCAGCAGCCCAGGGGGCAAGGGAGGTGAAAAACTGTTTTTT. This encodes CASSPGGKGGEKLFF.